The following is a T cell receptor beta chain sequence with its context. This record belongs to a study of blood T cell repertoires in COVID-19. About the study: The analysed material was cDNA or gDNA that came from T cells, B-cell-depleted T cells, or PBMCs.

The method was immunoSEQ multiplex PCR; TCRdb's version includes in-frame clones alone and lacks a portion of them. The sample carries 150,000 to 200,000 clones, less than 90% recorded once. V gave up 5 bases and J gave up 5 bases; unmatched junction bases: 9. Germline values: CDR1 SNHLY, CDR2 FYNNEI. This CDR3 has 15 amino acids. The sequence was collected from a man between 60 and 70 years old with acute or convalescent COVID-19. The sample was peripheral blood. This sequence joins TRBV2 and TRBJ2-5; 9 positions agree with TRBD1. In DNA form, the CDR3 reads TGTGCCAGCAGTACCGACAGGGGGAGAGGGGAGACCCAGTACTTC. Translated: CASSTDRGRGETQYF.